This passage covers 30 T cell receptor beta chains from one sample sequenced in a study of CD8 T cells in ankylosing spondylitis. Via MiXCR, TCRdb re-called the 5' RACE reads, giving one row per CDR3 protein. The repertoire holds more than 30,000 distinct CDR3 sequences, with about 10% as singletons. Sequencing was carried out using synovial fluid, either unsorted or a sorted T cell fraction (not recorded which). These receptors came from a male donor with ankylosing spondylitis.

A word on this clonotype: The junction does not match germline at one end; this may be a read error. The chain links TRBV11-2 to TRBJ2-1; the D gene is possibly TRBD2 (5 bases). CDR1 is SGHAT and CDR2 is FQNNGV in the germline V gene. The CDR3 runs 15 residues. This chain's CDR3 is CVSSGGESSYNEQFF. The CDR3 DNA reads TGTGTCAGCAGCGGTGGAGAGAGCTCCTACAATGAGCAGTTTTTC. The full variable domain, with the rest looked up from reference TRBV11-2 and TRBJ2-1, is EAGVAQSPRYKIIEKRQSVAFWCNPISGHATLYWYQQILGQGPKLLIQFQNNGVVDDSQLPKDRFSAERLKGVDSTLKIQPAKLEDSAVYLCVSSGGESSYNEQFFGPGTRLTVL.

There are a few counts of this clonotype. The V and J genes are TRBV5-6 and TRBJ2-5; no firm D call. The germline V gene encodes CDR1 SGHDT and CDR2 YYEEEE. The V gene lost 6 bases and the J gene lost 5 bases, with 11 bases spanning the gap. The CDR3 contains 12 residues. This CDR3 reads CASKTWAETQYF. CDR3 nucleotide sequence: TGTGCCAGCAAAACATGGGCGGAGACCCAGTACTTC.

The chain has TRBV5-4 and TRBJ1-6; D is possibly TRBD1 (5 bases). Looked up from germline, CDR1 is SGHNT and CDR2 is YYREEE (reference sequence). V was cut by 4 bases and J by 10 bases, with 12 bases left in between. The CDR3 is made up of 13 amino acids. CDR3 sequence: CASSPGPASPLHF. In DNA form, the CDR3 reads TGTGCCAGCAGCCCGGGGCCGGCCTCACCCCTCCACTTT.

The J gene is TRBJ2-7, the V gene TRBV7-2; perhaps TRBD1 as D (5 bases). The CDR3 has 14 amino acids. Germline CDR1 SGHTA, CDR2 FQGNSA. Trimming left V 1 base short and J 5 bases short, with 12 bases between. CDR3: CASSLDQGPDEQYF. Here the CDR3 DNA reads TGTGCCAGCAGCTTAGACCAGGGCCCCGACGAGCAGTACTTC.

This clonotype has ten or more counts. The V call is TRBV28, the J call TRBJ2-7; possibly TRBD2 for D (6 bases). Looked up from germline, CDR1 is MDHEN and CDR2 is SYDVKM. Trimming stripped 3 bases from V and 4 bases from J, with 13 bases between. The CDR3 sequence is 14 residues long. In DNA form, the CDR3 reads TGTGCCAGCAGTTTTCGGACTACCAAGTACGAGCAGTACTTC. Translated: CASSFRTTKYEQYF.

This clonotype was counted at least ten times. The rearrangement uses TRBV4-1 and TRBJ2-7; D is perhaps TRBD1 or TRBD2 (6 bases each). The CDR3 is 13 amino acids. Germline loops: CDR1 MGHRA, CDR2 YSYEKL. Trimming shortened V by 0 bases and J by 6 bases, and 9 bases separated the two germline ends. The CDR3 loop reads CASSQDRGAEQYF. The CDR3 DNA sequence: TGCGCCAGCAGCCAAGATAGGGGGGCCGAGCAGTACTTC.

There are a few counts of this clonotype. CDR3 amino acids: CASSLYRRADEQYF. DNA for the CDR3: TGTGCCAGCAGTTTATACCGGCGAGCGGACGAGCAGTACTTC. The rearrangement joins TRBV28 to TRBJ2-7; D might be TRBD2 (5 bases). Germline V lookup: CDR1 MDHEN, CDR2 SYDVKM. V was shortened by 1 base and J by 5 bases, with 12 bases between the two germline ends. The length of the CDR3 is 14 residues.

The V and J genes are TRBV12-3 or TRBV12-4 and TRBJ1-3; maybe TRBD1 (5 bases). The CDR3 extends over 14 amino acids. With 1 base removed from V and 8 bases from J, the gap between germline ends came to 12 bases. The CDR3 spells CASSLGDRGYTIYF. CDR3 coding DNA: TGTGCCAGCAGTTTAGGGGACCGGGGTTACACCATATATTTT.

This clonotype was picked up a small number of times. The J gene is TRBJ2-3, the V gene TRBV28; 8 bases match TRBD2. This CDR3 contains 13 residues. The V gene end was trimmed by 9 bases and the J gene end by 4 bases; junction bases not matched to a gene: 6. The V gene's germline CDR1 is MDHEN and CDR2 SYDVKM. CDR3 sequence (DNA): TGTGCCAGTTCTGAAGCGGGAGCAGATACGCAGTATTTT. Translated, it gives CASSEAGADTQYF. Looking up the rest from reference TRBV28 and TRBJ2-3 gives the full variable domain: DVKVTQSSRYLVKRTGEKVFLECVQDMDHENMFWYRQDPGLGLRLIYFSYDVKMKEKGDIPEGYSVSREKKERFSLILESASTNQTSMYLCASSEAGADTQYFGPGTRLTVL.

The genes are TRBV12-3 or TRBV12-4 and TRBJ2-3; 7 bases map to TRBD2. V was clipped by 3 bases and J by 2 bases; unmatched bases: 5. This CDR3 region has 15 residues. The CDR3 region has the DNA TGTGCCAGCAGTTTTGCGCTAGCGGCCACAGATACGCAGTATTTT. As protein: CASSFALAATDTQYF.

This clonotype occurred a few times. This chain joins TRBV7-9 and TRBJ2-5; 8 nucleotides line up with TRBD2. After removal of 1 base from V and 5 bases from J, the junction contained 6 bases not matched to a gene. CDR1 is SEHNR and CDR2 is FQNEAQ in the germline V gene (reference sequence). The CDR3 length is 15 residues. CDR3 sequence reads: CASSLVAGGRETQYF. The CDR3 DNA is TGTGCCAGCAGCTTAGTCGCGGGAGGACGGGAGACCCAGTACTTC. Combining the CDR3 with reference TRBV7-9 and TRBJ2-5 gives the whole variable domain DTGVSQNPRHKITKRGQNVTFRCDPISEHNRLYWYRQTLGQGPEFLTYFQNEAQLEKSRLLSDRFSAERPKGSFSTLEIQRTEQGDSAMYLCASSLVAGGRETQYFGPGTRLLVL.

This clonotype has just a few counts. V gene TRBV11-1 combines with J gene TRBJ2-6; D is possibly TRBD2 (6 bases). Germline values: CDR1 SGHAT, CDR2 FQDESV (reference sequence). Trimming left V 4 bases short and J 4 bases short, with 23 bases between. CDR3 length equals 19 residues. CDR3 DNA sequence: TGTGCCAGCAGCTATAACCAGGCCCAGAGGGACTCGGGGGCCAACGTCCTGACTTTC. Protein product: CASSYNQAQRDSGANVLTF.

This chain joins TRBV7-9 and TRBJ2-1; D remains ambiguous. Per the germline V gene, CDR1 is SEHNR and CDR2 is FQNEAQ (reference sequence). The V end was cut by 6 bases, the J end by 8 bases, with 8 bases between. The CDR3 is 11 residues long. This CDR3 reads CASRAVYEQFF. The CDR3 bases are TGTGCCAGCAGGGCCGTCTATGAGCAGTTCTTC.

V gene TRBV6-1 combines with J gene TRBJ1-5; 7 positions agree with TRBD1. V dropped 5 bases and J dropped 4; count of bases not matched to a gene: 8. Germline loops: CDR1 MNHNS, CDR2 SASEGT. CDR3 length equals 15 residues. The CDR3 is CASSPWDRENQPQHF. In nucleotides, the CDR3 is TGTGCCAGCAGTCCGTGGGACAGAGAGAATCAGCCCCAGCATTTT.

This clonotype showed up just a few times. This chain's CDR3 is CASSLPSLAGNEQFF. CDR3 nucleotides: TGTGCCAGCAGCTTACCTTCGCTAGCGGGCAATGAGCAGTTCTTC. The rearrangement uses TRBV11-2 and TRBJ2-1, with TRBD2 identical over 8 bases. CDR3 length: 15 residues. V was clipped by 2 bases and J by 6 bases; unmatched bases: 6. Germline loops: CDR1 SGHAT, CDR2 FQNNGV.

In this sample, this clonotype turned up many times. This rearrangement joins TRBV10-1 to TRBJ2-2; no definite D call. In germline, CDR1 is WNHNN, CDR2 SYGVQD (reference sequence). The CDR3 totals 16 residues. Trimming pared 9 bases from V and 5 bases from J, leaving 22 bases between. The CDR3 DNA reads TGCGCCAGTTCCTGCCTCATCAGGTCGTTAACCGGGGAGCTGTTTTTT. This encodes CASSCLIRSLTGELFF.

This clonotype was seen a handful of times. The rearrangement uses TRBV9 and TRBJ2-2, with 9 bases identical to TRBD1. The CDR3 totals 15 residues. After removal of 7 bases from V and 1 base from J, the junction contained 5 bases not matched to a gene. Per the germline V gene, CDR1 is SGDLS and CDR2 is YYNGEE. CDR3 sequence (DNA): TGTGCCAGCTCCCCGGGACAGGGGAACACCGGGGAGCTGTTTTTT. Its translation is CASSPGQGNTGELFF.

This clonotype was counted between two and nine times. V is TRBV7-9 and J is TRBJ2-1; TRBD2 matches 7 bases. Germline CDR1 is SEHNR and CDR2 is FQNEAQ (reference sequence). Germline trimming cut 5 bases from V and 6 bases from J; bases unmatched to any gene: 7. The CDR3 is 14 amino acids. The CDR3 DNA sequence: TGTGCCAGCAGCATCAGCGGGACGTCCAATGAGCAGTTCTTC. This encodes CASSISGTSNEQFF.

The genes are TRBV2 and TRBJ2-7, with 9 bases aligning to TRBD2. Germline CDR1 SNHLY, CDR2 FYNNEI. Trimming at V came to 2 bases and at J to 5 bases, leaving 7 bases not matched to a gene. CDR3 size: 15 residues. The CDR3 DNA follows: TGTGCCAGCAGTGAAAATCGGCGGGAGGGCCACGAGCAGTACTTC. Protein product: CASSENRREGHEQYF.

This clonotype was seen only a few times. This chain connects TRBV2 to TRBJ2-7; D uncertain. V gave up 2 bases and J gave up 6 bases, with 17 bases separating them. There are 15 residues in the CDR3. Germline values: CDR1 SNHLY, CDR2 FYNNEI. CDR3 nucleotides: TGTGCCAGCAGTGAACGTGAGACCCCTTGGCTCGAGCAGTACTTC. Protein: CASSERETPWLEQYF.

This clonotype was counted many times. The chain combines TRBV7-8 with TRBJ1-2; D is undetermined. V gave up 4 bases and J gave up 5 bases, with 17 bases separating them. The CDR3 length is 15 residues. The germline V gene has CDR1 SGHVS and CDR2 FQNEAQ. The CDR3 bases are TGTGCCAGCAGCTCCTACTTCTCTGGTTGGTATGGCTACACCTTC. It specifies CASSSYFSGWYGYTF.

This clonotype was picked up many times. Here the CDR3 reads CASRFSGESTDTQYF. The CDR3 DNA is TGTGCCAGCAGGTTCAGCGGGGAAAGCACAGATACGCAGTATTTT. The V and J genes are TRBV12-3 or TRBV12-4 and TRBJ2-3, with TRBD2 identical over 7 bases. The CDR3 spans 15 residues. V was clipped by 6 bases and J by 0 bases; unmatched bases: 6.

This sequence joins TRBV11-3 and TRBJ2-1, with 8 positions matching TRBD1. Germline V gives CDR1 SGHNT, CDR2 YENEEA. V trimming: 4 bases; J trimming: 5 bases; junction bases outside the gene matches: 7. The CDR3 is 15 residues long. The DNA for the CDR3 is TGTGCCAGCAGCTCAAGACAGGGGAGCGACAATGAGCAGTTCTTC. This encodes CASSSRQGSDNEQFF.

The sample holds many counts of this clonotype. This rearrangement joins TRBV29-1 to TRBJ2-2; 11 nucleotides match TRBD1. Germline V lookup: CDR1 SQVTM, CDR2 ANQGSEA. The length of the CDR3 is 17 residues. The trim removed 1 base at V and 5 bases at J, leaving 9 bases unmatched. The CDR3 DNA reads as TGCAGCGTTGAAGTCCCCTTGGGACAGGGGGTGACCGGGGAGCTGTTTTTT. Amino acid sequence: CSVEVPLGQGVTGELFF.

This clonotype was recorded a few times. The CDR3 is CSAFQESSYNEQFF. In nucleotides, the CDR3 is TGCAGTGCCTTCCAAGAGAGCTCCTACAATGAGCAGTTCTTC. This chain joins TRBV20-1 and TRBJ2-1, with D unclear. With 6 bases removed from V and 0 bases from J, the gap between germline ends came to 12 bases. The CDR3 covers 14 residues. CDR1 DFQATT and CDR2 SNEGSKA come from the germline V gene (reference sequence).

Concerning this clonotype: A junction end diverges from the germline sequence, so it may reflect a read error. J is TRBJ2-1 and V is TRBV7-3; 8 bases align to TRBD2. This CDR3 spans 15 amino acids. The germline V gene encodes CDR1 SGHTA and CDR2 FQGTGA. The CDR3 coding sequence is TGTGCCAGCAGCTTACAGAGCGGGAGAGGCAATAAGCAGTTCTTC. Translated, it gives CASSLQSGRGNKQFF.

This clonotype was seen a handful of times. CDR3: CASRLQGTTEAFF. The CDR3 coding sequence is TGCGCCAGCAGACTCCAGGGGACCACTGAAGCTTTCTTT. V usage is TRBV5-1 and J usage is TRBJ1-1, with D possibly being TRBD1 (6 bases). The CDR3 totals 13 residues. V was shortened by 5 bases and J by 4 bases, with 12 bases between the two germline ends. Germline loops: CDR1 SGHRS, CDR2 YFSETQ.

In its sample, this clonotype was seen many times. The chain uses TRBV6-1 and TRBJ2-3, with D possibly being TRBD1 (6 bases). The CDR3 has 16 amino acids. V was trimmed by 6 bases and J by 2 bases, leaving 18 bases between them. Looked up from germline, CDR1 is MNHNS and CDR2 is SASEGT. The CDR3 spells CASRPGAGVITDTQYF. The CDR3 DNA sequence: TGTGCCAGCAGGCCCGGGGCAGGGGTTATCACAGATACGCAGTATTTT.

This chain uses TRBV5-5 with TRBJ2-1; 11 bases are shared with TRBD2. The V gene's germline CDR1 is SGHKS and CDR2 YYEKEE (reference sequence). The CDR3 runs 15 residues. Trimming took 3 bases from V and 3 from J; bases not matched to a gene: 2. The CDR3 bases are TGTGCCAGCAGCTCCGGACTAGCGGGCTACAATGAGCAGTTCTTC. It codes for CASSSGLAGYNEQFF.

This clonotype turned up a few times. The chain recombines TRBV20-1 with TRBJ2-2; 7 positions match TRBD1. Trimming at V came to 0 bases and at J to 7 bases, leaving 8 bases not matched to a gene. CDR1 is DFQATT, CDR2 SNEGSKA, per germline (reference sequence). The CDR3 consists of 15 residues. In nucleotides, the CDR3 is TGCAGTGCTAGAGACCCCGGGACAGTCAGCGGGGAGCTGTTTTTT. Its protein product is CSARDPGTVSGELFF.